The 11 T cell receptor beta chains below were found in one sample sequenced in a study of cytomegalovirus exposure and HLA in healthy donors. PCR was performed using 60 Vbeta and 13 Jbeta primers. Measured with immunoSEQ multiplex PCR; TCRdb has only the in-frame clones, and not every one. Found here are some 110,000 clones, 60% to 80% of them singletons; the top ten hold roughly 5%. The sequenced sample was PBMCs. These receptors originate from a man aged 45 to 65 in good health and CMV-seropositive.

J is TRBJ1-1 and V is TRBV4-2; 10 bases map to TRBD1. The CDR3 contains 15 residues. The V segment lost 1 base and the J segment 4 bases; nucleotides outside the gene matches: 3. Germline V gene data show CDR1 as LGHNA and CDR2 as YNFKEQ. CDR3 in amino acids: CASSQAGTGATEAFF. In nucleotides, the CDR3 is TGTGCCAGCAGCCAAGCGGGGACAGGGGCCACTGAAGCTTTCTTT.

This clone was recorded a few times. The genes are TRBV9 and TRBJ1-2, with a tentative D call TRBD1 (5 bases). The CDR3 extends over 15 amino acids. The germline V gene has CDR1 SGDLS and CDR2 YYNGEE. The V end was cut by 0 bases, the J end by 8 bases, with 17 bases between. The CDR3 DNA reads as TGTGCCAGCAGCGTAGATTCCGGGGGGACGGGGGGCTACACCTTC. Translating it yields CASSVDSGGTGGYTF. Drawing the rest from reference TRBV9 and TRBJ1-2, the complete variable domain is DSGVTQTPKHLITATGQRVTLRCSPRSGDLSVYWYQQSLDQGLQFLIQYYNGEERAKGNILERFSAQQFPDLHSELNLSSLELGDSALYFCASSVDSGGTGGYTFGSGTRLTVV.

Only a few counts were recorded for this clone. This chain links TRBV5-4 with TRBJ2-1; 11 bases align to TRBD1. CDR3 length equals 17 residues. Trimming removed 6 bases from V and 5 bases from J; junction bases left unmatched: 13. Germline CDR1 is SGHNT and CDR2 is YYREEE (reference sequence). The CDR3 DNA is TGTGCCAGCACGGGGTCGATGGGGACAGGGGGGAACAATGAGCAGTTCTTC. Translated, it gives CASTGSMGTGGNNEQFF. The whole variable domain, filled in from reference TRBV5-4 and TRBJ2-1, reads ETGVTQSPTHLIKTRGQQVTLRCSSQSGHNTVSWYQQALGQGPQFIFQYYREEENGRGNFPPRFSGLQFPNYSSELNVNALELDDSALYLCASTGSMGTGGNNEQFFGPGTRLTVL.

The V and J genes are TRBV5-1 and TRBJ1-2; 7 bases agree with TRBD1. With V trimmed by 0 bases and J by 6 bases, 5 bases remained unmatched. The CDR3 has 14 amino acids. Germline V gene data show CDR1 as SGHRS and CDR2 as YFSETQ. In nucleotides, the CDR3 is TGCGCCAGCAGCTTGGTAGGGACAGCGAATGGCTACACCTTC. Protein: CASSLVGTANGYTF. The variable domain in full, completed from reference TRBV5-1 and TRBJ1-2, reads KAGVTQTPRYLIKTRGQQVTLSCSPISGHRSVSWYQQTPGQGLQFLFEYFSETQRNKGNFPGRFSGRQFSNSRSEMNVSTLELGDSALYLCASSLVGTANGYTFGSGTRLTVV.

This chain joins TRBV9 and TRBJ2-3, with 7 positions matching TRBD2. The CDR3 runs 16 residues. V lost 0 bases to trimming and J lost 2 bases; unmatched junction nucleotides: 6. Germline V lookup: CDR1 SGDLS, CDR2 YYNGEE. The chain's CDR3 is CASSVVGGGNTDTQYF. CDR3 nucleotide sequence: TGTGCCAGCAGCGTAGTTGGGGGGGGGAACACAGATACGCAGTATTTT. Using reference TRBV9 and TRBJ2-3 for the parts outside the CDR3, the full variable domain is DSGVTQTPKHLITATGQRVTLRCSPRSGDLSVYWYQQSLDQGLQFLIQYYNGEERAKGNILERFSAQQFPDLHSELNLSSLELGDSALYFCASSVVGGGNTDTQYFGPGTRLTVL.

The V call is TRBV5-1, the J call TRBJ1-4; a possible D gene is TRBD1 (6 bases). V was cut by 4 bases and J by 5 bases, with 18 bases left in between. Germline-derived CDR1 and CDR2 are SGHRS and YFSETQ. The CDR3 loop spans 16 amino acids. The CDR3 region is CASSAGVGTLNEKLFF. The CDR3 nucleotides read TGCGCCAGCAGCGCCGGAGTTGGGACATTGAATGAAAAACTGTTTTTT.

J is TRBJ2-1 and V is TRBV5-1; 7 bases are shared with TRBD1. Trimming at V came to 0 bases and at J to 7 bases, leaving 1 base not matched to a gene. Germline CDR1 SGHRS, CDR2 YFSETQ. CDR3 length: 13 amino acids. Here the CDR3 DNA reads TGCGCCAGCAGCTTGGGACAGGGAAATGAGCAGTTCTTC. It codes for CASSLGQGNEQFF.

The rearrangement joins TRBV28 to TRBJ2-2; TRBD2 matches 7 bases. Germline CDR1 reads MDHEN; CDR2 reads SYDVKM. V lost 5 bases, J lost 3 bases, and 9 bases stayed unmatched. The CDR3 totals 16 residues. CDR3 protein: CASSSLRRGYTGELFF. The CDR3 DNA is TGTGCCAGCAGTAGTCTTAGGCGGGGGTACACCGGGGAGCTGTTTTTT. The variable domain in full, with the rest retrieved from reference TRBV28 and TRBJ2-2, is DVKVTQSSRYLVKRTGEKVFLECVQDMDHENMFWYRQDPGLGLRLIYFSYDVKMKEKGDIPEGYSVSREKKERFSLILESASTNQTSMYLCASSSLRRGYTGELFFGEGSRLTVL.

This chain's CDR3 is CASSQDRRWQGSYEQYF. Here the CDR3 DNA reads TGCGCCAGCAGCCAAGATCGTCGGTGGCAGGGTAGCTACGAGCAGTACTTC. V is TRBV4-1 and J is TRBJ2-7; the D gene is possibly TRBD1 (5 bases). Trimming stripped 0 bases from V and 3 bases from J, with 18 bases between. The germline V gene encodes CDR1 MGHRA and CDR2 YSYEKL. CDR3 length equals 17 residues.

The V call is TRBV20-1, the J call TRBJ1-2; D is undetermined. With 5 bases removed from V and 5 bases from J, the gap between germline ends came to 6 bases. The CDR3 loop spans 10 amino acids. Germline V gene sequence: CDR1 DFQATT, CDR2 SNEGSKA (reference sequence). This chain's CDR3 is CSAPSYGYTF. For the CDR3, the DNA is TGCAGTGCTCCCTCGTATGGCTACACCTTC.

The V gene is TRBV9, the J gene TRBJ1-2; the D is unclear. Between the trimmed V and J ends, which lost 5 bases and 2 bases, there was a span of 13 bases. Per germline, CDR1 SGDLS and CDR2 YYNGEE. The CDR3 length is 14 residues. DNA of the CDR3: TGTGCCAGCAGTCGCGGGGTAGGGAACTATGGCTACACCTTC. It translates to CASSRGVGNYGYTF.